This TCR beta chain was observed in a study of tumor-infiltrating lymphocytes in primary liver carcinoma. Study background: Participating patients were men and women between 30 and 69 years old. Findings and limits, study-wide: Just about 7-25% of leading clones were found in every one of five regions. Tumors significantly exceeded blood in top-250-clone fraction (p = 0.039).

This clonotype has a count of ten or more. What it binds is unknown. It was from 20-30 mg of unsorted bulk tissue that RNA and DNA were co-extracted. Sampling of every tumor involved five separate regions. These included the tumor centre. The investigators made TCR beta cDNA from approximately 0.5 ug total RNA, using a constant-region primer. Investigators got TCR beta libraries out of three nested multiplex PCR rounds, done with slightly modified ARM-PCR. The first two PCR rounds used TRBV1-TRBV30 primers with a Cbeta primer, around 10 cycles each. MiXCR, run by TCRdb on the multiplex PCR reads, gives a single entry per CDR3 protein. Here the sample spans some 190,000 distinct CDR3 sequences, around four fifths being singletons. This CDR3 is built from 9 residues.

The sequence derives from a man between 40 and 49 years old with primary liver carcinoma and hepatitis B virus infection. The sample consisted of tumor tissue from primary liver carcinoma. The chain joins TRBV21-1 to TRBJ2-7. TRBV21-1 is a pseudogene segment. DNA of the CDR3: TGTGCCAGCAAGAACGAGCAGTACTTC. Protein: CASKNEQYF.